The 27 T cell receptor beta chains given below trace back to one sample, sequenced in a study of regulatory T cells in long-lasting Graves disease. Time point meaning: newly diagnosed GD, antithyroid drugs for less than 3 months. The TCR library was prepared using RNA isolated from PBMCs. The TCR beta library used iRepertoire HTBI primers with Arm-PCR amplification of CDR3. One entry per CDR3 protein results from TCRdb running MiXCR on the multiplex PCR reads. The sample contains 300,000 to 400,000 distinct CDR3 sequences, 18% of which appear only once. Specimen: peripheral blood mononuclear cells (PBMCs), collected at new diagnosis, from a patient treated with antithyroid drugs. The origin of the receptors is a female donor with Graves disease.

This clonotype was observed at least ten times. The chain links TRBV6-5 to TRBJ1-5, with 8 bases matching TRBD1. This CDR3 contains 14 residues. The germline CDR1 and CDR2 sequences are MNHEY and SVGAGI. V trimming: 4 bases; J trimming: 4 bases; junction bases outside the gene matches: 3. The CDR3: CASSSRDRNQPQHF. The CDR3 region has the DNA TGTGCCAGCAGTTCTCGGGACAGGAATCAGCCCCAGCATTTT.

In its sample, this clonotype was seen a few times. In DNA, the CDR3 is TGTGCCAGCAGCTTCAGGGACAGGGCGAACTATGGCTACACCTTC. This translates into CASSFRDRANYGYTF. V gene TRBV7-9 combines with J gene TRBJ1-2, with 9 bases lining up with TRBD1. The CDR3 consists of 15 residues. V shed 3 bases and J 2 bases; nucleotides not matched to a gene: 4. The germline V gene encodes CDR1 SEHNR and CDR2 FQNEAQ (reference sequence). The full variable domain, completed using reference TRBV7-9 and TRBJ1-2, is DTGVSQNPRHKITKRGQNVTFRCDPISEHNRLYWYRQTLGQGPEFLTYFQNEAQLEKSRLLSDRFSAERPKGSFSTLEIQRTEQGDSAMYLCASSFRDRANYGYTFGSGTRLTVV.

This clonotype was seen repeatedly, ten times or more. The rearrangement joins TRBV6-2 or TRBV6-3 to TRBJ2-7; no firm D call. V was pared by 0 bases and J by 3 bases, with 6 bases between. Germline CDR1 MNHEY, CDR2 SVGEGT. CDR3 length equals 13 residues. The CDR3 sequence: CASSYSYGYEQYF. The CDR3 DNA reads TGTGCCAGCAGTTACTCCTACGGCTACGAGCAGTACTTC.

The rearrangement links TRBV5-4 to TRBJ1-2, with 8 bases aligning to TRBD1. The CDR3 extends over 15 amino acids. CDR1 and CDR2 from the germline V gene are SGHNT and YYREEE (reference sequence). J lost 3 bases, V lost 2 bases, and 6 bases had no gene match. CDR3 loop: CASSLVKGQDYGYTF. The CDR3 DNA follows: TGTGCCAGCAGCTTAGTGAAGGGACAGGACTATGGCTACACCTTC.

The table lists this clonotype with many counts. The V and J genes are TRBV6-1 and TRBJ1-5, with 7 bases aligning to TRBD1. CDR1 and CDR2 (germline): MNHNS, SASEGT. The CDR3 sequence is 16 residues long. V lost 6 bases to trimming and J lost 7 bases; unmatched junction nucleotides: 15. CDR3 sequence: CASRTGVDRVNQPQHF. The DNA of the CDR3 is TGTGCCAGCAGAACAGGGGTCGACAGGGTGAACCAGCCCCAGCATTTT.

There are many counts of this clonotype. The chain couples TRBV27 to TRBJ1-1, with unresolved D. There are 13 residues in the CDR3. CDR1 and CDR2 (germline): MNHEY, SMNVEV (reference sequence). Trimming removed 3 bases from V and 6 bases from J, with 11 bases in between. As DNA, the CDR3 is TGTGCCAGCAGTTTTAGCCCGTCCGCTGAAGCTTTCTTT. Its protein is CASSFSPSAEAFF.

This clonotype was found a few times. With only one base between it and a far larger clone, this is likely a read error. The chain joins TRBV28 to TRBJ2-3, with D hard to call. Gene TRBJ2-7 matches the end of the DNA better, so the J call may be wrong. CDR3 length: 16 amino acids. The germline V gene encodes CDR1 MDHEN and CDR2 SYDVKM. CDR3 DNA: TGTGCCAGCAGCCAAACAGAGGCCGCCGGCCTTTACGAGCAGTACTTC. It yields the protein CASSQTEAAGLYEQYF.

This clonotype has a handful of counts. V usage is TRBV30 and J usage is TRBJ2-7, with D possibly called TRBD1 or TRBD2 (5 bases each). Germline V gives CDR1 GTSNPN, CDR2 SVGIG (reference sequence). The V and J ends lost 0 bases and 4 bases respectively, with 7 bases between them. The CDR3 is made up of 12 amino acids. CDR3 in DNA: TGTGCCTGGAGTGTTGAGGGGTACGAGCAGTACTTC. Its translation: CAWSVEGYEQYF. Together with reference TRBV30 and TRBJ2-7, the CDR3 gives the full variable domain: SQTIHQWPATLVQPVGSPLSLECTVEGTSNPNLYWYRQAAGRGLQLLFYSVGIGQISSEVPQNLSASRPQDRQFILSSKKLLLSDSGFYLCAWSVEGYEQYFGPGTRLTVT.

In DNA form, the CDR3 reads TGTGCCAGCAGCGTAGAGGTGCACCTGGAGGAGACCCAGTACTTC. Translation: CASSVEVHLEETQYF. The rearrangement links TRBV9 to TRBJ2-5; the D is unclear. This CDR3 region has 15 residues. Germline CDR1 and CDR2: SGDLS and YYNGEE. The ends were cut back, 0 bases at V and 5 bases at J, with 14 bases in the middle. Complete variable domain (other parts from reference TRBV9 and TRBJ2-5): DSGVTQTPKHLITATGQRVTLRCSPRSGDLSVYWYQQSLDQGLQFLIQYYNGEERAKGNILERFSAQQFPDLHSELNLSSLELGDSALYFCASSVEVHLEETQYFGPGTRLLVL.

Only a few counts were recorded for this clonotype. The chain employs TRBV28 and TRBJ1-1; TRBD1 aligns across 7 bases. Losses at the gene ends were 4 bases for V and 8 bases for J; bases not matched to a gene: 7. The CDR3 length is 13 residues. CDR1 and CDR2 from the germline V gene are MDHEN and SYDVKM. The CDR3 nucleotides read TGTGCCAGCAGTTGGGGAGACAGGGTGGAAGCTTTCTTT. Amino acid sequence: CASSWGDRVEAFF.

This clonotype has a handful of counts. The V gene is TRBV15, the J gene TRBJ2-7; tentative D call: TRBD2 (7 bases). The CDR3 length is 14 residues. V was cut by 0 bases and J by 5 bases, with 11 bases left in between. Germline V gene data show CDR1 as LNHNV and CDR2 as YYDKDF (reference sequence). CDR3 DNA: TGTGCCACCAGCAGAGATCGGGGGGCCCACGAGCAGTACTTC. It translates to CATSRDRGAHEQYF.

With respect to this clonotype: A much larger clone sits a single nucleotide away, making a read error possible. J is TRBJ2-1 and V is TRBV28; TRBD2 is a possible D gene (6 bases). CDR1 MDHEN and CDR2 SYDVKM come from the germline V gene. The CDR3 spans 16 residues. CDR3 region: CAGSAYERRAYNEQFF. CDR3 bases: TGTGCCGGCAGTGCCTATGAGCGGAGGGCCTACAATGAGCAGTTCTTC.

This clonotype has ten or more counts. The gene calls are TRBV27 and TRBJ2-5; D ambiguous. The CDR3 totals 13 residues. The ends were cut back, 6 bases at V and 5 bases at J, with 13 bases in the middle. Germline V gene sequence: CDR1 MNHEY, CDR2 SMNVEV (reference sequence). The CDR3: CASSTNRRETQYF. CDR3 coding DNA: TGTGCCAGCAGCACGAATCGAAGGGAGACCCAGTACTTC.

This chain links TRBV28 with TRBJ1-1; D might be TRBD1 (5 bases). Trimming stripped 9 bases from V and 0 bases from J, with 20 bases between. Per the germline V gene, CDR1 is MDHEN and CDR2 is SYDVKM. The CDR3 runs to 16 residues. The CDR3 loop is CASLPHTPGLNTEAFF. The DNA of the CDR3 is TGTGCCAGTCTTCCCCATACCCCGGGACTGAACACTGAAGCTTTCTTT.

This clonotype occurred many times. The CDR3: CASSYREFGGELFF. CDR3 DNA sequence: TGTGCCAGCAGTTACCGGGAATTCGGCGGGGAGCTGTTTTTT. The rearrangement joins TRBV6-5 to TRBJ2-2; a weak D match, TRBD2 (5 bases). The germline gives CDR1 MNHEY, CDR2 SVGAGI. The CDR3 is 14 residues long. V gave up 2 bases and J gave up 7 bases, with 11 bases separating them.

This clonotype was found many times. The chain carries TRBV6-2 or TRBV6-3 and TRBJ1-5, with D possibly being TRBD1 (5 bases). The CDR3 runs 17 residues. Germline loops: CDR1 MNHEY, CDR2 SVGEGT. V was trimmed by 5 bases and J by 10 bases, leaving 27 bases between them. As DNA, the CDR3 is TGTGCCAGCAGTGAAGTCGGGCCCCTGAGGGCAGACAGCCCCCAGCATTTT. Translating it yields CASSEVGPLRADSPQHF.

This clonotype has just a few counts. This CDR3 reads CASSLTTSGYYNEQFF. CDR3 DNA sequence: TGCGCCAGCAGCTTGACGACTAGCGGATACTACAATGAGCAGTTCTTC. This chain joins TRBV5-1 and TRBJ2-1; 9 bases agree with TRBD2. The CDR3 loop spans 16 amino acids. Germline trimming cut 1 base from V and 3 bases from J; bases unmatched to any gene: 5. Germline CDR1 and CDR2: SGHRS and YFSETQ.

This clonotype was counted many times. This chain connects TRBV11-2 to TRBJ1-1; D is unresolved. Germline V CDR1 and CDR2: SGHAT, FQNNGV. This CDR3 region has 15 residues. Trimming stripped 5 bases from V and 3 bases from J, with 16 bases between. CDR3 in amino acids: CASSLAGGLDTEAFF. CDR3 coding DNA: TGTGCCAGCAGCCTTGCCGGTGGGTTGGACACTGAAGCTTTCTTT.

This clonotype was counted at least ten times. The V gene is TRBV12-3 or TRBV12-4, the J gene TRBJ2-1, with D perhaps TRBD2 (7 bases). V was pared by 5 bases and J by 8 bases, with 13 bases between. The CDR3 sequence is 13 residues long. CDR3 protein: CASSGRGWDEQFF. The CDR3 DNA follows: TGTGCCAGCAGTGGGAGGGGGTGGGATGAGCAGTTCTTC.

This clonotype was seen at least ten times. V usage is TRBV6-2 or TRBV6-3 and J usage is TRBJ2-2, with TRBD2 matching 11 bases. CDR3 length: 15 amino acids. V lost 6 bases and J lost 3; bases outside the gene matches: 3. Germline V lookup: CDR1 MNHEY, CDR2 SVGEGT. The CDR3 spells CASSLSGRDTGELFF. Here the CDR3 DNA reads TGTGCCAGCAGCCTTAGCGGGAGGGACACCGGGGAGCTGTTTTTT.

This clonotype was seen at least ten times. The chain couples TRBV19 to TRBJ2-2, with a possible D match to TRBD1 (6 bases). The CDR3 sequence is 15 residues long. Germline lookup yields CDR1 LNHDA and CDR2 SQIVND (reference sequence). Trimming shortened V by 4 bases and J by 2 bases, and 11 bases separated the two germline ends. The DNA of the CDR3 is TGTGCCAGTAGTACACAGGGAGTAAACACCGGGGAGCTGTTTTTT. It encodes CASSTQGVNTGELFF.

This clonotype came up a few times. J is TRBJ1-4 and V is TRBV29-1, with D possibly TRBD1 on 5 matching bases. V was clipped by 4 bases and J by 8 bases, with 11 bases between them. CDR1 is SQVTM and CDR2 is ANQGSEA in the germline V gene. The CDR3 length is 12 residues. DNA for the CDR3: TGCAGCGTTGTGGGCTGGGGGGAAAAACTGTTTTTT. Translated, it gives CSVVGWGEKLFF. The full variable domain, with the rest looked up from reference TRBV29-1 and TRBJ1-4, is SAVISQKPSRDICQRGTSLTIQCQVDSQVTMMFWYRQQPGQSLTLIATANQGSEATYESGFVIDKFPISRPNLTFSTLTVSNMSPEDSSIYLCSVVGWGEKLFFGSGTQLSVL.

At least ten counts were recorded for this clonotype. This sequence joins TRBV20-1 and TRBJ2-1; no reliable D call. The CDR3 is 14 residues long. Looked up from germline, CDR1 is DFQATT and CDR2 is SNEGSKA (reference sequence). The ends were cut back, 2 bases at V and 8 bases at J, with 16 bases in the middle. CDR3 amino acids: CSARSGSWVDEQFF. DNA for the CDR3: TGCAGTGCTAGATCCGGTAGCTGGGTGGATGAGCAGTTCTTC.

The chain recombines TRBV3-1 with TRBJ2-5, with 7 bases that match TRBD2. The CDR3 is 15 amino acids. In germline, CDR1 is LGHDT, CDR2 YNNKEL (reference sequence). The trim removed 4 bases at V and 5 bases at J, leaving 10 bases unmatched. CDR3 loop: CASSRHSSGGETQYF. CDR3 DNA: TGTGCCAGCAGCCGACACAGCTCCGGGGGGGAGACCCAGTACTTC.

On this clonotype: This may be a read error, as it is one base from a much larger clone. CDR3 region: CAISDPPDSGNTIYF. The CDR3 coding sequence is TGTGCCATCAGTGATCCGCCAGACTCTGGAAACACCATATATTTT. This chain connects TRBV10-3 to TRBJ1-3; D is unclear. The germline CDR1 and CDR2 sequences are ENHRY and SYGVKD. The ends were cut back, 3 bases at V and 0 bases at J, with 9 bases in the middle. The CDR3 sequence is 15 residues long.

J is TRBJ2-1 and V is TRBV30; D is unresolved. CDR3 length: 13 amino acids. Trimming pared 0 bases from V and 6 bases from J, leaving 9 bases between. Looked up from germline, CDR1 is GTSNPN and CDR2 is SVGIG (reference sequence). The DNA of the CDR3 is TGTGCCTGGAGTGTAAGGGCGGTCAATGAGCAGTTCTTC. Protein sequence: CAWSVRAVNEQFF.

This clonotype was seen a handful of times. The chain employs TRBV5-5 and TRBJ2-1; TRBD2 aligns across 7 bases. V gave up 1 base and J gave up 7 bases; unmatched junction bases: 8. Germline CDR1 is SGHKS and CDR2 is YYEKEE (reference sequence). This CDR3 has 15 amino acids. The CDR3 protein is CASSLIGGSRNEQFF. The DNA for the CDR3 is TGTGCCAGCAGCTTGATTGGCGGGAGTCGGAATGAGCAGTTCTTC.